A selection of T cell receptor beta chains follows, all from one sample in a study of cytomegalovirus exposure and HLA in healthy donors. Using immunoSEQ multiplex PCR, the repertoire was profiled, and TCRdb retains in-frame clones only, with some absent. The repertoire holds around 250,000 clones, with 90% as singletons. The specimen was PBMCs. The receptors derive from a woman aged 30 to 39 in good health and CMV-seronegative. Both conserved end residues are part of each CDR3. Each record gives: J gene, V gene, clone size, CDR3 protein. A row's size may be missing; if present it is once, few, many or a size class.

J: TRBJ2-1; V: TRBV7-3; size: -; CDR3: CASSSGTSGGYNEQFF
J: TRBJ1-5; V: TRBV28; size: -; CDR3: CASSQGGPNQPQHF
J: TRBJ2-1; V: TRBV30; size: -; CDR3: CAWSVSSGAYNEQFF
J: TRBJ2-1; V: TRBV28; size: -; CDR3: CASSFAFNEQFF
J: TRBJ2-1; V: TRBV6-4; size: -; CDR3: CASSLGLRNEQFF
J: TRBJ1-4; V: TRBV27; size: -; CDR3: CASSPYFDAYRDEKLFF
J: TRBJ2-7; V: TRBV12-1; size: -; CDR3: CASSTSYEQYF
J: TRBJ2-2; V: TRBV14; size: -; CDR3: CASSKSDSRNTGELFF
J: TRBJ2-1; V: TRBV4-1; size: -; CDR3: CASSRTLAGGDNEQFF
J: TRBJ2-7; V: TRBV7-9; size: -; CDR3: CASSFLGQYSYEQYF
J: TRBJ2-7; V: TRBV27; size: -; CDR3: CASSFTSGPYEQYF
J: TRBJ1-1; V: TRBV5-1; size: once; CDR3: CASSLGVVTEAFF
J: TRBJ2-1; V: TRBV2; size: -; CDR3: CASSEPPGLAEYNEQFF
J: TRBJ2-7; V: TRBV29-1; size: -; CDR3: CSGTVADEQYF
J: TRBJ1-1; V: TRBV11-1; size: -; CDR3: CASSTQYFSQGEAFF
J: TRBJ2-2; V: TRBV30; size: -; CDR3: CAWRPPGTGTGELFF
J: TRBJ2-7; V: TRBV28; size: -; CDR3: CASSLSGGFYEQYF
J: TRBJ2-2; V: TRBV10-3; size: -; CDR3: CAISESMWDSGPTGELFF
J: TRBJ1-4; V: TRBV7-9; size: once; CDR3: CASSPTATNEKLFF
J: TRBJ2-7; V: TRBV6-6; size: few; CDR3: CASSYRGTVGEQYF
J: TRBJ2-1; V: TRBV5-4; size: -; CDR3: CASSLADRVDEQFF
J: TRBJ2-4; V: TRBV29-1; size: -; CDR3: CSVEDLDSGVENIQYF
J: TRBJ1-1; V: TRBV6-6; size: -; CDR3: CASRLGGTEAFF